Shown below are 10 T cell receptor beta chains from a single sample sequenced in a study of sequential checkpoint blockade in melanoma. Treatment defined: randomized to nivolumab then ipilimumab (arm A) or the reverse (arm B). The table came from immunoSEQ multiplex PCR; TCRdb's copy has only in-frame clones and leaves some out. The table lists around 20,000 clones, 75% to 85% of them singletons. Sequenced material: CD8+ T cells sorted from blood (inferred from file names), taken from a patient given nivolumab and ipilimumab in sequence. The receptor source for this set is a human donor with melanoma.

The chain recombines TRBV9 with TRBJ1-1; TRBD1 matches at 12 bases. CDR1 is SGDLS and CDR2 is YYNGEE in the germline V gene. CDR3 length: 16 residues. The trim removed 0 bases at V and 5 bases at J, leaving 5 bases unmatched. CDR3 protein: CASSVDWDRGQTEAFF. Written as DNA, the CDR3 is TGTGCCAGCAGCGTAGACTGGGACAGGGGGCAAACTGAAGCTTTCTTT.

V usage is TRBV6-5 and J usage is TRBJ2-7; 10 bases align to TRBD2. CDR1 MNHEY and CDR2 SVGAGI come from the germline V gene. Unmatched junction bases numbered 7, after V lost 8 bases and J lost 3 bases. The CDR3 is made up of 14 amino acids. CDR3 region: CASQTGTSVYEQYF. CDR3 coding DNA: TGTGCCAGCCAGACCGGGACTAGCGTCTACGAGCAGTACTTC.

J is TRBJ1-3 and V is TRBV6-1; 8 nucleotides match TRBD1. Germline lookup yields CDR1 MNHNS and CDR2 SASEGT. This CDR3 is built from 15 residues. Trimming cost V 4 bases and J 2 bases; bases outside gene matches: 4. The CDR3 loop reads CASSGRGQAGNTIYF. The DNA for the CDR3 is TGTGCCAGCAGTGGGAGGGGACAGGCTGGAAACACCATATATTTT.

Written as DNA, the CDR3 is TGCGCCAGCAGCCCGATTAGGCGTGGAGACACTGAAGCTTTCTTT. The encoded protein is CASSPIRRGDTEAFF. The chain employs TRBV5-1 and TRBJ1-1; no reliable D call. Trimming left V 4 bases short and J 3 bases short, with 16 bases between. The CDR3 runs 15 residues. CDR1 is SGHRS, CDR2 YFSETQ, per germline.

This chain links TRBV7-8 with TRBJ1-2; D gene unclear. Germline assignment: CDR1 SGHVS and CDR2 FQNEAQ. V shed 1 base and J shed 7 bases, with 7 bases lying between them. CDR3 length: 12 residues. The CDR3 coding sequence is TGTGCCAGCAGCTTAGGGGCCCTTGGCTACACCTTC. Protein product: CASSLGALGYTF.

This chain uses TRBV11-2 with TRBJ1-2; D gene uncertain. This CDR3 is built from 12 residues. The germline CDR1 and CDR2 sequences are SGHAT and FQNNGV. The V gene lost 0 bases and the J gene lost 8 bases, with 7 bases spanning the gap. The DNA for the CDR3 is TGTGCCAGCAGCTTAGATGGGCACGGCTACACCTTC. It yields the protein CASSLDGHGYTF.

The chain links TRBV27 to TRBJ1-4; tentatively, D is TRBD1 (5 bases). V was shortened by 7 bases and J by 3 bases, with 12 bases between the two germline ends. The CDR3 extends over 14 amino acids. CDR1 and CDR2 (germline): MNHEY, SMNVEV (reference sequence). The CDR3 DNA follows: TGTGCCAGCAAGGAGGGGCTTCCTAATGAAAAACTGTTTTTT. Residues: CASKEGLPNEKLFF.

The gene calls are TRBV30 and TRBJ1-4; TRBD1 might be the D (5 bases). Germline V gives CDR1 GTSNPN, CDR2 SVGIG (reference sequence). The CDR3 extends over 15 amino acids. V lost 3 bases to trimming and J lost 5 bases, with 16 bases between them. CDR3 DNA: TGTGCCTGGAGAGGGCGGGGACGGCACAATGAAAAACTGTTTTTT. It yields the protein CAWRGRGRHNEKLFF.

About this clone: Within the sample, other DNA sequences also encode this same CDR3. V and J are TRBV19 and TRBJ1-5; D not certain. CDR1 and CDR2 from the germline V gene are LNHDA and SQIVND (reference sequence). CDR3 length: 14 amino acids. V was trimmed by 4 bases and J by 4 bases, leaving 11 bases between them. CDR3 sequence (DNA): TGTGCCAGTAGTAACCGAGGAGGAAATCAGCCCCAGCATTTT. It yields the protein CASSNRGGNQPQHF. The complete variable domain, with remaining parts taken from reference TRBV19 and TRBJ1-5, reads DGGITQSPKYLFRKEGQNVTLSCEQNLNHDAMYWYRQDPGQGLRLIYYSQIVNDFQKGDIAEGYSVSREKKESFPLTVTSAQKNPTAFYLCASSNRGGNQPQHFGDGTRLSIL.

The chain recombines TRBV27 with TRBJ1-1; tentative D call: TRBD1 (6 bases). Germline V gene lookup returns CDR1 MNHEY and CDR2 SMNVEV (reference sequence). The CDR3 is 14 amino acids. The V end lost 5 bases, the J end lost 3 bases, and 13 bases lay between the germline ends. CDR3: CASSDGGMDTEAFF. The CDR3 nucleotides read TGTGCCAGCAGTGATGGGGGCATGGACACTGAAGCTTTCTTT.